This TCR beta chain is drawn from a study of regulatory and conventional T cells in RAG deficiency. Study results and limitations: Omenn syndrome and CID/AS patients had 85 to 100-fold fewer unique Treg TCR beta sequences, versus roughly 10-fold elsewhere.

Some clones are missing from TCRdb's copy, which holds only in-frame ones; the method was immunoSEQ multiplex PCR. The sample has some 21,000 clones, around 95% seen once. V shed 6 bases and J shed 8 bases, with 10 bases lying between them. This CDR3 region has 12 residues. The germline gives CDR1 MNHNS, CDR2 SASEGT. Points on this clone: Its antigen is undetermined.

Blood CD4+ CD25-low CD127-high conventional T cells supplied the genomic DNA template. Another study also made use of these data, one on regulatory T cells. This second report adds: The PCR used 52 TRBV and 13 TRBJ primers.

The chain links TRBV6-1 to TRBJ1-4, with a weak D call TRBD1 (6 bases). The TCR sequence derives from a human donor in good health. The sample consisted of CD25- CD4+ T cells sorted from blood. The chain's CDR3 is CASRQGSEKLFF. CDR3 coding DNA: TGTGCCAGCAGACAGGGCTCGGAAAAACTGTTTTTT.